The present T cell receptor (beta chain) was sequenced within a study of blood T cell repertoires in COVID-19 (dated by TCRdb to the early 2020s). In the study overall: Samples covering the acute and convalescent phases of COVID-19 were provided by collaborators in the United States, Italy and Spain. The prospective study material was composed of cDNA or gDNA derived from T cells, B-cell-depleted T cells, or PBMCs. Deeply sampled blood TCRbeta repertoires from subjects exposed to, actively infected with, or recovered from COVID-19 were included in the dataset. The repertoires were released in a freely available public database intended as a resource for research on the immune response to SARS-CoV-2. The samples were drawn from two sources: the first 160 participants of the ongoing ImmuneRACE study, and 950 to 1,500 subjects contributed by 6 global collaborators. The sample metadata nearly always contained a de-identified subject ID, COVID-19 status, age in years and sex. HLA class I and class II types, where available, came from metadata supplied by the sample provider rather than from assay-based typing. General study outcomes and caveats: Clinical and demographic metadata were provided uncurated, with the amount varying by source and participant.

Regarding this clone: It lacks a known antigen. Base quality data are lacking; no much larger clone is found one base away.

Each collaborating institution followed its own protocols to collect whole blood in K2EDTA tubes. For TCRbeta analysis, collaborators shipped samples as frozen whole blood, isolated PBMCs, or DNA extracted from either of those sample types. TCRbeta CDR3 regions were amplified from genomic DNA using the immunoSEQ Assay, a bias-controlled multiplex PCR. Regarding the original processing steps: The number of nucleated cells in each sample was estimated by amplification of reference gene primers within the assay. To quantify the absolute abundance of each unique TCRbeta CDR3 rearrangement, sequence reads were collapsed and filtered. For each sample, productive Simpson clonality was calculated by taking the square root of Simpson's diversity index across productive rearrangements. What TCRdb holds here is the immuneACCESS table cut down to in-frame rearrangements. Part of the clones is not present; checked against another copy, under half of the missing clones reflect an unresolved V gene, and the others are unexplained. V, J and clone size are taken as reported in that table, and D and trimming were inferred from the DNA itself. For this sample the table gives 50,000 to 65,000 clones, of which approximately 85% were detected only once. The top ten constitute roughly 3.5% of the sample.

Measured from the cysteine to the phenylalanine, the CDR3 is 14 residues long. CDR3 DNA is the only sequence kept; it has 42 bases, read in frame from the first base. V and J are truncated by 7 bases and 1 base respectively, leaving an intervening sequence of 13 bases. Taken from the germline V gene, the CDR1 and CDR2 loops are SGHTA and FQGNSA. Specimen: peripheral blood. The V and J genes are TRBV7-2 and TRBJ2-5; perhaps TRBD2 is the D gene, with 6 bases matching. This TCR derives from a man aged 45-60 years with active COVID-19. The nucleotide sequence is given as TGTGCCAGCACCGTGGGACTGGCCCAAGAGACCCAGTACTTC. The resulting protein is CASTVGLAQETQYF.